This T cell receptor beta chain was captured by sequencing in a study of blood T cell repertoires in COVID-19. Study in general: The study drew acute and convalescent COVID-19 samples from the United States, Italy and Spain. Sample material is recorded as cDNA or gDNA derived from T cells, B-cell-depleted T cells, or PBMCs.

Methods used by the authors: Counts of nucleated cells, estimated from reference gene primer amplification, were obtained. TCRdb keeps only in-frame clones here, not all; method: immunoSEQ multiplex PCR. The V and J calls and clone size come from that table; D and trimming were worked out from the DNA. Of hundreds of thousands of clones in the sample, about nine tenths are singletons; the top ten hold approximately 6.1%. V was clipped by 0 bases and J by 2 bases, with 7 bases between them. Per the germline V gene, CDR1 is SGHRS and CDR2 is YFSETQ. This CDR3 is built from 14 residues. Source material: peripheral blood. The receptor comes from a man older than 75 with acute or convalescent COVID-19. This rearrangement joins TRBV5-1 to TRBJ2-3; D is unresolved. This CDR3 is CASSLGSYTDTQYF. CDR3 nucleotides: TGCGCCAGCAGCTTGGGGTCCTACACAGATACGCAGTATTTT. The full variable domain, completed using reference TRBV5-1 and TRBJ2-3, is KAGVTQTPRYLIKTRGQQVTLSCSPISGHRSVSWYQQTPGQGLQFLFEYFSETQRNKGNFPGRFSGRQFSNSRSEMNVSTLELGDSALYLCASSLGSYTDTQYFGPGTRLTVL.